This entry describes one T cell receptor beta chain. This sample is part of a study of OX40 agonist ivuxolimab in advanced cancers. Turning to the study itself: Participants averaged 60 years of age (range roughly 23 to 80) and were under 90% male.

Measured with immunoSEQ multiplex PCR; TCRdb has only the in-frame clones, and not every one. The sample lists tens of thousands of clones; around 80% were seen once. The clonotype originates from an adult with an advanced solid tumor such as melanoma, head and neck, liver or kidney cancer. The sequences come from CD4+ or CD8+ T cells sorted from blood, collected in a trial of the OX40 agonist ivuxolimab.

The chain's CDR3 is CASSPIMGETEAFF. For the CDR3, the DNA is TGCGCCAGCAGCCCGATTATGGGCGAGACTGAAGCTTTCTTT. The rearrangement joins TRBV5-1 to TRBJ1-1; no clear D gene. Trimming took off 4 bases at V and 5 bases at J, with 15 bases between the two ends. The CDR3 is 14 residues long. The germline CDR1 and CDR2 sequences are SGHRS and YFSETQ. Filled out from reference TRBV5-1 and TRBJ1-1, the complete variable domain reads KAGVTQTPRYLIKTRGQQVTLSCSPISGHRSVSWYQQTPGQGLQFLFEYFSETQRNKGNFPGRFSGRQFSNSRSEMNVSTLELGDSALYLCASSPIMGETEAFFGQGTRLTVV.